The T cell receptor (beta chain) under discussion was sequenced for a study of blood T cells in healthy people across ages. The germline gives CDR1 SGHTA, CDR2 FQGNSA. V was trimmed by 4 bases and J by 3 bases, leaving 9 bases between them. This CDR3 contains 13 residues. This clonotype was detected only a few times. With a J-beta primer mix and a sample-barcoded 5' primer, a second PCR ran roughly 6 to 11 cycles. Via MiXCR, TCRdb re-called the 5' RACE reads, giving one row per CDR3 protein. The table includes some 290,000 distinct CDR3 sequences, 27% detected once. Sequencing was carried out using blood. The gene calls are TRBV7-2 and TRBJ1-1; no clear D gene. This TCR derives from a woman in her seventies in good health. The CDR3 loop reads CASSSDWDTEAFF. The CDR3 DNA sequence: TGTGCCAGCAGCTCAGATTGGGACACTGAAGCTTTCTTT.